The rows below give T cell receptor beta chains drawn from one sample of a study of T cell repertoires in cytomegalovirus infection. One entry per CDR3 protein, called by TCRdb with MiXCR from the reads. The sample includes around 180,000 distinct CDR3 sequences, 28% of them seen just once. The sample comprised PBMCs. The receptors originated from a human donor in good health (CMV status not recorded). Some clones in this sample may be carry-over from other donors' samples. CDR3s include the opening cysteine and the closing phenylalanine or tryptophan. D genes are given only for firm matches. Only some rows state a clone size, as once, few, many or a class for expanded clones.

CDR3: CASSLRGRDSLGEAFF; DNA: TGTGCCAGCAGTTTAAGGGGGCGCGACAGTCTAGGAGAGGCTTTCTTT; size: few; V: TRBV27; J: TRBJ1-1; D: TRBD1
CDR3: CASSGGGADTQYF; DNA: TGTGCCAGCAGTGGAGGGGGGGCCGATACGCAGTATTTT; size: many; V: TRBV7-8; J: TRBJ2-3; D: NA
CDR3: CASRSGGDVNEQFF; DNA: TGTGCCAGCAGGAGCGGGGGCGATGTTAATGAGCAGTTCTTC; size: few; V: TRBV5-4; J: TRBJ2-1; D: TRBD2
CDR3: CASSYRVSGRNQPQHF; DNA: TGTGCCAGCAGTTACAGGGTGTCAGGGAGGAATCAGCCCCAGCATTTT; size: few; V: TRBV6-2/TRBV6-3; J: TRBJ1-5; D: NA
CDR3: CASSYSTSGGDHEQFF; DNA: TGTGCCAGCAGTTACTCGACTAGCGGGGGGGATCATGAGCAGTTCTTC; size: NA; V: TRBV6-6; J: TRBJ2-1; D: TRBD2
CDR3: CSVGLGAGGQPQHF; DNA: TGCAGCGTCGGCCTTGGGGCAGGCGGTCAGCCCCAGCATTTT; size: few; V: TRBV29-1; J: TRBJ1-5; D: NA
CDR3: CASSSSGTADEQYF; DNA: TGTGCCAGCAGCTCTTCCGGGACAGCCGACGAGCAGTACTTC; size: many; V: TRBV11-2; J: TRBJ2-7; D: TRBD1
CDR3: CASSYGTGQYGYTF; DNA: TGTGCCAGCAGCTACGGGACAGGACAGTATGGCTACACCTTC; size: NA; V: TRBV7-3; J: TRBJ1-2; D: TRBD1
CDR3: CASSVVGTGKTEAFF; DNA: TGTGCCAGCAGCGTAGTAGGGACAGGGAAAACTGAAGCTTTCTTT; size: NA; V: TRBV9; J: TRBJ1-1; D: TRBD1
CDR3: CASSLRQNYGYTF; DNA: TGTGCCAGCAGTTTACGGCAGAACTATGGCTACACCTTC; size: NA; V: TRBV12-3/TRBV12-4; J: TRBJ1-2; D: NA